The T cell receptor beta chain described here comes from a study of response to subunit inactivated influenza vaccine. Study results and caveats: Few new T cells, the authors suggested, are recruited by each seasonal influenza vaccination.

This clonotype was counted only a few times. What it binds is not known. TCRdb processed the RT-PCR reads anew with MiXCR; each CDR3 protein has one entry. The sample includes about 570,000 distinct CDR3 sequences, 10% to 15% of them seen just once. After removal of 1 base from V and 2 bases from J, the junction contained 8 bases not matched to a gene. Germline V gene lookup returns CDR1 SGHAT and CDR2 FQDESV (reference sequence). The CDR3 runs to 18 residues. The receptor comes from a middle-aged man who received an inactivated influenza vaccine. The chain couples TRBV11-1 to TRBJ2-3, with 11 bases identical to TRBD1. The specimen was PBMCs from blood, collected on the day of vaccination. The CDR3 spells CASSLVTGTGGLTDTQYF. The CDR3 bases are TGTGCCAGCAGCTTAGTTACGGGGACAGGGGGACTCACAGATACGCAGTATTTT.